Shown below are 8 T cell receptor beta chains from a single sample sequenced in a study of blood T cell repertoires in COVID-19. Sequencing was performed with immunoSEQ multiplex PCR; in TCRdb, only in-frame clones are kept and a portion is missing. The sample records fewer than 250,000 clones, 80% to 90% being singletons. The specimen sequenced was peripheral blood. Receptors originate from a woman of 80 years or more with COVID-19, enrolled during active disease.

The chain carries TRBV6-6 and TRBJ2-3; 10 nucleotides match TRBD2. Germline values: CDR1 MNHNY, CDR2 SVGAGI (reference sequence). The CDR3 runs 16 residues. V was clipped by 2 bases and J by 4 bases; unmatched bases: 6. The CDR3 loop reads CASSYLTSGAADTQYF. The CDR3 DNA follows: TGTGCCAGCAGTTACCTTACTAGCGGGGCGGCAGATACGCAGTATTTT.

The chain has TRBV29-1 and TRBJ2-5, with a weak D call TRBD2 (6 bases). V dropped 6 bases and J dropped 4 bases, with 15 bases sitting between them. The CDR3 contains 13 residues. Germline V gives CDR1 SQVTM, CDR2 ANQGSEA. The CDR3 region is CSVSFVGGETQYF. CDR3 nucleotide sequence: TGCAGCGTATCCTTTGTGGGGGGAGAGACCCAGTACTTC.

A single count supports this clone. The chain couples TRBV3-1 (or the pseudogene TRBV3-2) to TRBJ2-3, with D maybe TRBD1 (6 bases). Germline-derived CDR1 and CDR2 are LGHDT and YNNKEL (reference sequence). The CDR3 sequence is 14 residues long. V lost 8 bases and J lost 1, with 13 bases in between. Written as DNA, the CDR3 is TGTGCCAGCGGAATCTGGACAGGCACAGATACGCAGTATTTT. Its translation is CASGIWTGTDTQYF.

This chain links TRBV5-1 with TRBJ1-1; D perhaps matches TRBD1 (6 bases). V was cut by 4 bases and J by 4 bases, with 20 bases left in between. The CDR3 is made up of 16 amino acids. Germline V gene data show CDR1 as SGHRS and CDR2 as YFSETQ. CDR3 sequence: CASSLEGQGLGTEAFF. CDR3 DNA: TGCGCCAGCAGCCTAGAAGGGCAGGGGTTAGGCACTGAAGCTTTCTTT.

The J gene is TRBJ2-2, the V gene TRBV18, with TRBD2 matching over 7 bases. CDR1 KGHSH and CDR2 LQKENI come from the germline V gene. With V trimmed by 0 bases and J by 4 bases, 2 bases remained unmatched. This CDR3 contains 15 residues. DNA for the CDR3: TGTGCCAGCTCACCACCAGCGGGGTTCACCGGGGAGCTGTTTTTT. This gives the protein CASSPPAGFTGELFF.

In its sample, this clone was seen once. This chain's CDR3 is CASSYRASGGAREQYF. CDR3 bases: TGTGCCAGCAGTTACCGGGCTAGCGGGGGGGCGCGGGAGCAGTACTTC. The J gene is TRBJ2-7, the V gene TRBV6-5; 12 positions match TRBD2. The CDR3 is 16 residues long. V lost 2 bases and J lost 7; bases outside the gene matches: 9. CDR1 and CDR2 (germline): MNHEY, SVGAGI.

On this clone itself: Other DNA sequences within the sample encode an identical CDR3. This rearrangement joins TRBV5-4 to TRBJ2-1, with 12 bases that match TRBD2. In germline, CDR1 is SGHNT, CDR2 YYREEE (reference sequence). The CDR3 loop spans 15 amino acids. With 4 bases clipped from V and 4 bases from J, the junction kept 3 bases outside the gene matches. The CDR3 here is CASSLTSGGYNEQFF. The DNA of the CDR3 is TGTGCCAGCAGCCTGACTAGCGGGGGTTACAATGAGCAGTTCTTC.

CDR3 coding DNA: TGTGCCAGCAGCCAAGAGGCAGGGGGCGAGGATACGCAGTATTTT. It yields the protein CASSQEAGGEDTQYF. V and J are TRBV4-2 and TRBJ2-3; 8 bases align to TRBD1. Germline V gene sequence: CDR1 LGHNA, CDR2 YNFKEQ. V dropped 0 bases and J dropped 6; count of bases not matched to a gene: 5. CDR3 length: 15 amino acids.